The sequence of this TCR beta chain was determined in a study of CD8+CD57+ T cells in acquired aplastic anemia. This clonotype has more than one count but fewer than ten. A much larger clone is a single base away; this may be a read error. Here the CDR3 omits its conserved ending phenylalanine or tryptophan, so a read error is the likely source. The template used for profiling TCR beta VDJ and CDR3 was genomic DNA. TCRdb passed the reads through MiXCR, listing each CDR3 protein once. The data show some 130,000 distinct CDR3 sequences, roughly 40% seen once. The length of the CDR3 is 13 residues. Between the trimmed V and J ends, which lost 0 bases and 10 bases, there was a span of 12 bases. Germline CDR1 LGHDT, CDR2 YNNKEL (reference sequence).

The sequencing sample was made of sorted CD4+, CD8+, or CD8+CD57+ T cells (not recorded which) from PBMCs. This sequence originates from a human donor in good health, serving as a control. The genes are TRBV3-1 and TRBJ1-1, with a weak D call TRBD1 (5 bases). The CDR3 bases are TGTGCCAGCAGCCAAGATGACAGTTTGGCAGCTTTCTCT. As protein: CASSQDDSLAAFS.